The 4 T cell receptor beta chains in this list originate from one sample, sequenced in a study of Tregs in tolerant kidney transplant recipients (dated by TCRdb to about 2019). Libraries came from the immunoSEQ multiplex PCR assay. What TCRdb holds here is the immuneACCESS table cut down to in-frame rearrangements. Part of the clones is not present; checked against another copy, under half of the missing clones reflect an unresolved V gene, and the others are unexplained. The sample includes more than 25,000 clones, with 82% observed a single time. 2% to 2.5% of the sample comes from the top ten. No antigen has been assigned to these receptors. The sample comprised Tregs from blood cultured with allogeneic cells. These receptors all stem from a human donor in good health.

CDR3 coding DNA: TGTGCCTGGAGAATCGTAGCGGGAGAGAATGAGCAGTTCTTC. Translating it yields CAWRIVAGENEQFF. This chain links TRBV30 with TRBJ2-1; 9 nucleotides line up with TRBD2. V lost 3 bases and J lost 7; bases outside the gene matches: 7. The CDR3 loop spans 14 amino acids. CDR1 and CDR2 (germline): GTSNPN, SVGIG (reference sequence). The full variable domain, its missing parts supplied by reference TRBV30 and TRBJ2-1, is SQTIHQWPATLVQPVGSPLSLECTVEGTSNPNLYWYRQAAGRGLQLLFYSVGIGQISSEVPQNLSASRPQDRQFILSSKKLLLSDSGFYLCAWRIVAGENEQFFGPGTRLTVL.

For the CDR3, the DNA is TGTGCCAGCAGCTCCACGCGACTAGCGGGGGGGAACACCGGGGAGCTGTTTTTT. Translating it yields CASSSTRLAGGNTGELFF. The chain couples TRBV11-2 to TRBJ2-2, with 13 bases matching TRBD2. The CDR3 sequence is 18 residues long. V was clipped by 4 bases and J by 1 base; unmatched bases: 6. Germline assignment: CDR1 SGHAT and CDR2 FQNNGV.

This rearrangement joins TRBV7-9 to TRBJ1-2; 8 bases line up with TRBD1. The CDR3 spans 14 residues. Germline CDR1 is SEHNR and CDR2 is FQNEAQ (reference sequence). The J segment lost 8 bases and the V segment lost 3 bases, leaving 8 bases of the junction unmatched. CDR3 protein: CASSFGTGFSGYTF. DNA of the CDR3: TGTGCCAGCAGCTTCGGGACAGGTTTTTCAGGCTACACCTTC. Looking up the rest from reference TRBV7-9 and TRBJ1-2 gives the full variable domain: DTGVSQNPRHKITKRGQNVTFRCDPISEHNRLYWYRQTLGQGPEFLTYFQNEAQLEKSRLLSDRFSAERPKGSFSTLEIQRTEQGDSAMYLCASSFGTGFSGYTFGSGTRLTVV.

The genes are TRBV5-1 and TRBJ2-3; the D is unclear. Germline assignment: CDR1 SGHRS and CDR2 YFSETQ. Deletions cut 4 bases from V and 0 bases from J, with 9 bases between. The CDR3 has 14 amino acids. The CDR3 here is CASSPFLSTDTQYF. CDR3 nucleotide sequence: TGCGCCAGCAGCCCGTTCTTGAGCACAGATACGCAGTATTTT.